Each of the 32 T cell receptor beta chains below was sequenced from the same sample in a study of vaccination and CD4 T cells after COVID-19. No antigen has been identified for these receptors. Regarding treatment: approximately nine-day PBMC culture with coronavirus spike peptide pools or control peptides (ViraFEST assay). An Oncomine TCR Beta short-read assay was used to sequence the DNA from cultured CD4+ T cells. TCRdb used MiXCR to reprocess the PCR reads, holding one entry per CDR3 protein. The sample holds approximately 12,000 distinct CDR3 sequences, over 50% seen once. Sequencing input: CD4+ T cells from blood, cultured in vitro. Source of these receptors: a human donor who had recovered from COVID-19.

CDR3 protein: CATHRDAIEGGVTGELFF. CDR3 sequence (DNA): TGTGCCACCCACCGGGACGCAATTGAAGGGGGTGTCACCGGGGAGCTGTTTTTT. This rearrangement joins TRBV6-2 or TRBV6-3 to TRBJ2-2; weak D call: TRBD1 (6 bases). Between the trimmed V and J ends, which lost 10 bases and 4 bases, there was a span of 28 bases. CDR1 is MNHEY, CDR2 SVGEGT, per germline. The CDR3 runs to 18 residues.

DNA of the CDR3: TGTGCCAGCACAGGCGGGGAGGGAGGGCCGTTCCATGAGCAGTTCTTC. Residues: CASTGGEGGPFHEQFF. The chain joins TRBV28 to TRBJ2-1, with 7 bases identical to TRBD2. This CDR3 spans 16 amino acids. The junction had 17 bases not matched to a gene; V was cut back by 7 bases and J by 8 bases. CDR1 and CDR2 (germline): MDHEN, SYDVKM.

The CDR3 coding sequence is TGTGCCAGCAGTTCCATCGGGGGGGGAGAGGAAAAACTGTTTTTT. It specifies CASSSIGGGEEKLFF. V usage is TRBV28 and J usage is TRBJ1-4, with D tentatively TRBD1 (5 bases). This CDR3 is 15 amino acids long. With 4 bases removed from V and 8 bases from J, the gap between germline ends came to 17 bases. Looked up from germline, CDR1 is MDHEN and CDR2 is SYDVKM. Drawing the rest from reference TRBV28 and TRBJ1-4, the complete variable domain is DVKVTQSSRYLVKRTGEKVFLECVQDMDHENMFWYRQDPGLGLRLIYFSYDVKMKEKGDIPEGYSVSREKKERFSLILESASTNQTSMYLCASSSIGGGEEKLFFGSGTQLSVL.

The sample holds a few counts of this clonotype. The chain links TRBV7-6 to TRBJ2-2; 9 positions match TRBD2. In germline, CDR1 is SGHVS, CDR2 FNYEAQ. This CDR3 comprises 17 residues. J was trimmed by 6 bases and V by 6 bases; bases with no gene match: 14. CDR3 DNA sequence: TGTGCCAGCAGAAAGGAGCCTAGCGGGGTCATGGCCGGGGAGCTGTTTTTT. Encoded protein: CASRKEPSGVMAGELFF.

V usage is TRBV7-9 and J usage is TRBJ2-1, with TRBD1 as a possible D gene (7 bases). Trimming shortened V by 5 bases and J by 6 bases, and 17 bases separated the two germline ends. CDR1 is SEHNR, CDR2 FQNEAQ, per germline (reference sequence). The CDR3 covers 15 residues. CDR3 sequence (DNA): TGTGCCAGCAGCATACAGGGGCTCGGGGGCAATGAGCAGTTCTTC. It is translated as CASSIQGLGGNEQFF.

CDR3 sequence: CASSYGSAEKLFF. In DNA form, the CDR3 reads TGTGCCAGCAGTTACGGGTCGGCTGAAAAACTGTTTTTT. V usage is TRBV6-5 and J usage is TRBJ1-4, with D unclear. The CDR3 is made up of 13 amino acids. Germline CDR1 and CDR2: MNHEY and SVGAGI. V was cut by 2 bases and J by 7 bases, with 8 bases left in between.

The chain links TRBV27 to TRBJ2-7, with 7 bases matching TRBD1. The trim removed 5 bases at V and 9 bases at J, leaving 16 bases unmatched. Looked up from germline, CDR1 is MNHEY and CDR2 is SMNVEV (reference sequence). The CDR3 is 15 amino acids. CDR3 nucleotides: TGTGCCAGCAGTCCGACCGGGACAGCTGCCATCGCGCAGTACTTC. Its translation: CASSPTGTAAIAQYF.

V gene TRBV27 combines with J gene TRBJ1-1; D is unresolved. V gave up 0 bases and J gave up 0 bases, with 8 bases separating them. From germline, CDR1 is MNHEY and CDR2 SMNVEV (reference sequence). This CDR3 has 15 residues. In DNA, the CDR3 is TGTGCCAGCAGTTTATCGACGCAGCTGAACACTGAAGCTTTCTTT. Its translation: CASSLSTQLNTEAFF.

This chain links TRBV6-5 with TRBJ1-5; weak D call: TRBD1 (6 bases). Trimming took off 0 bases at V and 5 bases at J, with 11 bases between the two ends. CDR1 is MNHEY, CDR2 SVGAGI, per germline. CDR3 size: 15 residues. The CDR3 region has the DNA TGTGCCAGCAGTTACTCGGCAGGGGCCGATCAGCCCCAGCATTTT. Translation gives CASSYSAGADQPQHF.

This sequence joins TRBV2 and TRBJ1-3; 7 nucleotides align to TRBD1. Unmatched junction bases numbered 6, after V lost 3 bases and J lost 4 bases. From germline, CDR1 is SNHLY and CDR2 FYNNEI. The length of the CDR3 is 15 residues. The CDR3 DNA sequence: TGTGCCAGCAGTGAGGGGGGACAGAAAGGAAACACCATATATTTT. Protein product: CASSEGGQKGNTIYF.

The chain joins TRBV6-5 to TRBJ2-7; 10 positions match TRBD1. This CDR3 region has 14 residues. CDR1 and CDR2 (germline): MNHEY, SVGAGI. The J segment lost 6 bases and the V segment lost 4 bases, leaving 6 bases of the junction unmatched. The CDR3 DNA is TGTGCCAGCAGTTTCGGGACAGGGGATTTCGAGCAGTACTTC. This codes for CASSFGTGDFEQYF.

The J gene is TRBJ2-7, the V gene TRBV9; TRBD1 matches at 9 bases. With V trimmed by 3 bases and J by 4 bases, 8 bases remained unmatched. CDR3 length: 15 residues. Germline assignment: CDR1 SGDLS and CDR2 YYNGEE. In nucleotides, the CDR3 is TGTGCCAGCAGCGGCACCGGGACAGGGAGGTACGAGCAGTACTTC. This codes for CASSGTGTGRYEQYF.

The chain uses TRBV7-8 and TRBJ1-2; TRBD1 might be the D (5 bases). Germline V lookup: CDR1 SGHVS, CDR2 FQNEAQ. The V end lost 3 bases, the J end lost 4 bases, and 12 bases lay between the germline ends. The CDR3 length is 14 residues. CDR3 sequence (DNA): TGTGCCAGCAGCTTTCAGGGACCCTCCTATGGCTACACCTTC. Its protein product is CASSFQGPSYGYTF.

This clonotype was counted only a few times. This chain uses TRBV19 with TRBJ1-2, with D unresolved. Germline values: CDR1 LNHDA, CDR2 SQIVND (reference sequence). V was shortened by 7 bases and J by 7 bases, with 16 bases between the two germline ends. This CDR3 spans 13 amino acids. The CDR3 loop is CASTPRERVGYTF. The CDR3 DNA sequence: TGTGCCAGTACCCCACGAGAAAGGGTTGGCTACACCTTC.

The chain carries TRBV5-1 and TRBJ2-7; D may match TRBD1 or TRBD2 (7 bases each). V lost 4 bases and J lost 3, with 11 bases in between. Germline CDR1 and CDR2: SGHRS and YFSETQ. The CDR3 sequence is 13 residues long. Here the CDR3 reads CASSQGGSYEQYF. CDR3 nucleotides: TGCGCCAGCAGCCAGGGGGGGAGCTACGAGCAGTACTTC.

The chain carries TRBV11-2 and TRBJ2-7; TRBD1 agrees at 8 bases. V lost 1 base and J lost 6; bases outside the gene matches: 2. The germline V gene has CDR1 SGHAT and CDR2 FQNNGV. CDR3 length equals 13 residues. The CDR3 here is CASSLAQGAEQYF. The DNA for the CDR3 is TGTGCCAGCAGCTTAGCTCAGGGGGCCGAGCAGTACTTC.

This rearrangement joins TRBV7-9 to TRBJ1-1; D perhaps matches TRBD1 (5 bases). CDR1 is SEHNR and CDR2 is FQNEAQ in the germline V gene (reference sequence). Trimming removed 2 bases from V and 7 bases from J, with 11 bases in between. The CDR3 sequence is 13 residues long. CDR3: CASSLSLGDEAFF. CDR3 coding DNA: TGTGCCAGCAGCTTATCTTTGGGGGATGAAGCTTTCTTT.

This clonotype has a handful of counts. This chain joins TRBV7-2 and TRBJ2-1; TRBD2 agrees at 7 bases. V gave up 1 base and J gave up 9 bases; unmatched junction bases: 3. CDR3 length equals 13 residues. Germline CDR1 and CDR2: SGHTA and FQGNSA. As DNA, the CDR3 is TGTGCCAGCAGCTTAGAGCGGGACGGTGAGCAGTTCTTC. Its protein is CASSLERDGEQFF.

The chain recombines TRBV11-2 with TRBJ2-6; no clear D. V was pared by 1 base and J by 5 bases, with 9 bases between. The CDR3 length is 15 residues. Germline assignment: CDR1 SGHAT and CDR2 FQNNGV. The DNA of the CDR3 is TGTGCCAGCAGCTTAGGAGGCCCTAGGGCCAACGTCCTGACTTTC. This encodes CASSLGGPRANVLTF.

Only a few counts were recorded for this clonotype. V is TRBV7-9 and J is TRBJ1-4; tentatively, D is TRBD1 (5 bases). The CDR3 has 13 residues. Germline CDR1 reads SEHNR; CDR2 reads FQNEAQ (reference sequence). The ends were cut back, 5 bases at V and 6 bases at J, with 10 bases in the middle. In nucleotides, the CDR3 is TGTGCCAGCAGCCGCGACAGCCATGAAAAACTGTTTTTT. As protein: CASSRDSHEKLFF.

This clonotype was picked up a small number of times. This sequence joins TRBV5-5 and TRBJ1-1; TRBD1 matches at 9 bases. The CDR3 totals 15 residues. V was clipped by 1 base and J by 5 bases; unmatched bases: 6. The germline gives CDR1 SGHKS, CDR2 YYEKEE (reference sequence). CDR3 residues: CASSLLTGGGTEAFF. CDR3 DNA sequence: TGTGCCAGCAGCTTGCTGACAGGGGGTGGAACTGAAGCTTTCTTT.

The chain is built from TRBV10-1 and TRBJ2-3; the match to TRBD2 covers 11 bases. This CDR3 contains 16 residues. In germline, CDR1 is WNHNN, CDR2 SYGVQD (reference sequence). The trim removed 3 bases at V and 1 base at J, leaving 3 bases unmatched. CDR3 region: CASSETLAGGTDTQYF. The CDR3 DNA is TGCGCCAGCAGTGAAACACTAGCGGGGGGCACAGATACGCAGTATTTT.

Only a few counts were recorded for this clonotype. The chain links TRBV6-5 to TRBJ1-3, with D possibly TRBD1 on 6 matching bases. Germline V gene data show CDR1 as MNHEY and CDR2 as SVGAGI. Trimming pared 2 bases from V and 7 bases from J, leaving 18 bases between. The CDR3 contains 16 residues. CDR3 bases: TGTGCCAGCAGTTACGGGAGGTCGATAGGGGGGAACACCATATATTTT. Translated: CASSYGRSIGGNTIYF.

This clonotype was detected only a few times. The chain employs TRBV5-6 and TRBJ2-3; TRBD2 aligns across 10 bases. The V and J ends lost 4 bases and 2 bases, in that order; junction bases with no gene match: 7. Per the germline V gene, CDR1 is SGHDT and CDR2 is YYEEEE. There are 16 residues in the CDR3. The CDR3 DNA reads TGTGCCAGCAGCCAGGGACTAGCGAGGAACACAGATACGCAGTATTTT. Protein sequence: CASSQGLARNTDTQYF.

The V gene is TRBV6-5, the J gene TRBJ2-1, with TRBD2 identical over 13 bases. The germline V gene has CDR1 MNHEY and CDR2 SVGAGI. Trimming cost V 3 bases and J 9 bases; bases outside gene matches: 8. This CDR3 is built from 16 residues. As DNA, the CDR3 is TGTGCCAGCAGTTATGCGGGGACTAGCGGGAAGGGTGAGCAGTTCTTC. This gives the protein CASSYAGTSGKGEQFF.

The chain recombines TRBV6-1 with TRBJ1-2, with D possibly being TRBD1 (5 bases). CDR3 length: 13 residues. Germline V gene sequence: CDR1 MNHNS, CDR2 SASEGT. Trimming pared 2 bases from V and 7 bases from J, leaving 11 bases between. Here the CDR3 DNA reads TGTGCCAGCAGTGAAAGGGGCGGGTTTGGCTACACCTTC. Translating it yields CASSERGGFGYTF.

V and J are TRBV24-1 and TRBJ2-3; possible D gene TRBD2, 5 bases. Germline CDR1 reads KGHDR; CDR2 reads SFDVKD. This CDR3 contains 16 residues. The germline V and J ends were trimmed by 4 bases and 0 bases, with 13 bases remaining between them. The CDR3 DNA follows: TGTGCCACCAGTGACCCCTCCTGGACTAGCACAGATACGCAGTATTTT. It yields the protein CATSDPSWTSTDTQYF.

This clonotype occurred a few times. The chain recombines TRBV7-2 with TRBJ2-7; the D is unclear. Germline assignment: CDR1 SGHTA and CDR2 FQGNSA. The V end was cut by 1 base, the J end by 4 bases, with 5 bases between. The CDR3 extends over 12 amino acids. For the CDR3, the DNA is TGTGCCAGCAGCTTAGTTTGGTACGAGCAGTACTTC. It encodes CASSLVWYEQYF.

This clonotype was recorded only once. The rearrangement uses TRBV6-2 or TRBV6-3 and TRBJ1-5; D gene uncertain. The CDR3 spans 13 residues. The germline CDR1 and CDR2 sequences are MNHEY and SVGEGT. Trimming took 4 bases from V and 7 from J, leaving 11 bases between them. The CDR3 DNA reads TGTGCCAGCAGTTTAAACCAGGTCCAGCCCCAGCATTTT. Residues: CASSLNQVQPQHF.

A remark on this clonotype: A junction boundary mismatches the germline segment, possibly from a read error. V is TRBV6-1 and J is TRBJ1-2, with 10 bases lining up with TRBD1. The germline CDR1 and CDR2 sequences are MNHNS and SASEGT. The CDR3 runs to 16 residues. CDR3 DNA sequence: TGTGCCAGCAGGGAAGACAGGGGGCAGGGGTACTATGGCTACACCTTC. Translation: CASREDRGQGYYGYTF.

The chain is built from TRBV20-1 and TRBJ2-3; 8 bases match TRBD1. Germline CDR1 is DFQATT and CDR2 is SNEGSKA (reference sequence). V trimming: 0 bases; J trimming: 4 bases; junction bases outside the gene matches: 6. The CDR3 runs 15 residues. The CDR3 nucleotides are TGCAGTGCTAGAGAGGACAGGGTGGTAGCAGATACGCAGTATTTT. Its protein product is CSAREDRVVADTQYF.

The chain is built from TRBV27 and TRBJ2-1, with TRBD2 identical over 10 bases. Germline CDR1 MNHEY, CDR2 SMNVEV (reference sequence). After removal of 1 base from V and 6 bases from J, the junction contained 6 bases not matched to a gene. This CDR3 is built from 16 residues. The CDR3 sequence: CASSLFASGSGNEQFF. The CDR3 DNA reads as TGTGCCAGCAGTTTATTCGCTAGCGGGAGTGGCAATGAGCAGTTCTTC.